Given below is one T cell receptor beta chain in context. This clonotype appeared a few times. What this receptor recognizes is not known. It has no much larger one-base neighbor in the sample; base qualities were not kept. In the germline V gene, CDR1 corresponds to MDHEN and CDR2 to SYDVKM. The V end gives up 6 bases and the J end 5 bases, leaving 7 bases in the junction not matched to a gene. The CDR3 runs 15 amino acids, cysteine and phenylalanine included. CDR3 DNA is the only sequence kept; it has 45 bases, read in frame from the first base. The data originate from a study of T cells in Graves' hyperthyroidism and ophthalmopathy (dated by TCRdb to between 2018 and 2020). Turning to the overall study: Peripheral blood samples were taken at the time of initial diagnosis, prior to any treatment. A discovery cohort of about a hundred patients, fewer than 50 with Graves' ophthalmopathy and fewer than 65 with stable Graves' hyperthyroidism, was used to find distinguishing TCR V-J signatures. After sampling, hyperthyroidism patients received methimazole starting at 30 mg daily, and ophthalmopathy patients received high-dose intravenous methylprednisolone. The approximately 100 discovery patients were randomly divided into training and test sets at a 7:3 ratio. TCR Vbeta CDR3 sequencing of 120 to 150 peripheral blood samples (43 ophthalmopathy, about 75 hyperthyroidism and roughly 17 progressor patients) is reported in the paper. Prospective prediction of ophthalmopathy was tested in an independent validation cohort of 18 to 20 hyperthyroidism patients and around 16 patients who later progressed to ophthalmopathy. Thyroid tissue and blood T-cell repertoires from six Graves' hyperthyroidism patients were also compared in the study. Broad study findings and their caveats: Most expanded thyroid clonotypes (frequency above 0.001) were also detected in blood, suggesting blood repertoires may reflect thyroid immune responses. Sample size was not statistically predetermined, and blinding of investigators to group allocation was not performed. A 13 V-J signature model separated ophthalmopathy from stable hyperthyroidism, with about 90% sensitivity and 81.08% specificity in cross-validation and 80%/75% in testing. In validation, progression to ophthalmopathy was predicted by the model with around 70% sensitivity and 72% to 85% specificity, a median of approximately 6.5 months before onset.

The TCR beta CDR3 regions were amplified from the RNA transcripts. A first-round RT-PCR of the TCR CDR3 used the HTBI primer set with the Qiagen OneStep RT-PCR kit. Libraries were constructed in a second round of multiplex PCR, after which size selection and purification were carried out. Paired-end sequencing of the libraries was performed with 100 bp reads on an Illumina HiSeq2000. As for the original processing: SOAPnuke was used to process the raw data, throwing out any read that contained adapters or uncalled bases, had a mean Phred below 15, or lacked an exact constant-primer or identifier match. High-quality paired reads were merged with COPE v1.2.5, and unique nucleotide sequences were defined as clonotypes. MiTCR v1.1 was used to align the clonotypes against IMGT TRBV, TRBD and TRBJ reference segments. The analysis was restricted to V-J combinations with a frequency above 0.0001, which together covered 99.2% of the repertoires. A TCS score was defined as the ratio between F50 (clonal expansion) and ExV (chaos), using BLOSUM62-based TCRdist between CDR3 peptides within each V-J. Welch's t-statistics and random forest reduced fewer than 550 V-J features to 13, which were used in a naive Bayes classifier (R e1071). TCRdb trimmed the raw reads at Q25, called clones with MiXCR and kept productive beta chains. Duplicate CDR3 protein sequences are folded into a single record with the most common DNA and genes. TCRdb's processing, not the authors', yielded these V and J calls. The sample includes around 560,000 distinct CDR3 sequences, with 16% observed a single time. Of the sample, 15% to 20% falls within the top ten clones.

Stable Graves' hyperthyroidism was defined as no progression to ophthalmopathy during 18 months of follow-up. Hyperthyroidism patients were newly diagnosed, with disease duration under 2 months, and aged 18 to 65 years. Exclusion was applied to patients with uncontrolled infections, other autoimmune diseases, pregnancy or lactation. Diagnoses were established on the basis of clinical symptoms, serum thyroxine and TRAb, thyroid ultrasound, and orbital computed tomography. Ficoll-Paque density gradient centrifugation was used to isolate PBMCs from approximately 11 ml of fresh peripheral blood. Total RNA was extracted with Trizol reagent, and quality was checked on an Agilent 2100 Bioanalyzer.

The TCR comes from a woman under 30 with Graves' hyperthyroidism. The chain uses TRBV28 and TRBJ2-2; TRBD2 agrees with 9 junctional bases. Sequencing used blood. The nucleotides are TGTGCCAGCAGCCCGGTAGCGGGAGTTACCGGGGAGCTGTTTTTT. It encodes CASSPVAGVTGELFF.